This TCR beta chain was observed in a study of monozygotic twins with inflammatory bowel disease. Points from the study as a whole: In the analysis, different T cell subtypes could not be told apart. Healthy co-twins had higher TCRbeta inverse Simpson diversity than their IBD twins.

CDR1 is KGHSH and CDR2 is LQKENI in the germline V gene. CDR3 length equals 15 residues. With respect to this clonotype: Its antigen is still unknown.

TCRdb re-called the 5' RACE reads; one entry per CDR3 protein, DNA not given. This listing includes 170,000 or so distinct CDR3 sequences. This receptor was taken from a human donor with ulcerative colitis or Crohn's disease, or a healthy co-twin of an affected twin (not recorded which). The sample consisted of blood. This chain connects TRBV18 to TRBJ2-5. The CDR3: CASSPLGSEQETQYF.